This T cell receptor (beta chain) is from a study of immune characterization of retroperitoneal liposarcoma. TCRdb ran MiXCR on the PCR reads and lists one entry per CDR3 protein. The sample includes 9,000 to 10,000 distinct CDR3 sequences, about 27% of them seen just once. The V gene end was trimmed by 6 bases and the J gene end by 6 bases; junction bases not matched to a gene: 10. Germline V gives CDR1 MNHNS, CDR2 SASEGT. CDR3 length: 15 amino acids. This clonotype is medium-sized (0.01 to 0.1%) within its sample. Specimen: tumor tissue. The sequence derives from a male donor with retroperitoneal liposarcoma. The chain recombines TRBV6-1 with TRBJ2-3; 9 bases agree with TRBD2. The CDR3 loop is CASRASGGPGDTQYF. In DNA, the CDR3 is TGTGCCAGCAGGGCCAGCGGGGGGCCCGGTGATACGCAGTATTTT.